Sequencing of this T cell receptor beta chain was carried out in a study of blood T cells in healthy people across ages. Study background: Researchers report that template switching captured about one barcoded beta molecule per two T cells.

Study outcomes and limitations: Both higher diversity and more naive CD4+ cells marked long-lived donors when set against aged donors. As naive T cell percentage varied, TCR beta diversity correlated strongly with it. Donor CMV infection status was unknown, possibly confounding age-related changes in expanded clonotypes.

This clonotype was seen more than once but under ten times. Its specificity is unknown. This CDR3 spans 18 amino acids. Between the trimmed V and J ends, which lost 6 bases and 7 bases, there was a span of 31 bases. From germline, CDR1 is MNHEY and CDR2 SVGEGT. PCR was performed a second time for roughly 7 to 11 cycles using a sample-barcoded 5' primer and a J-beta primer mix. A single record per CDR3 protein comes from TCRdb applying MiXCR to the 5' RACE reads. The repertoire consists of hundreds of thousands of distinct CDR3 sequences, with less than 45% occurring once and the leading ten covering 30%.

The specimen sequenced was blood. The J gene is TRBJ2-7, the V gene TRBV6-2 or TRBV6-3; TRBD1 or TRBD2 may be the D gene (6 bases each). This sequence was found in an elderly man in good health. CDR3: CASSTRGTFVNAGHEQYF. For the CDR3, the DNA is TGTGCCAGCAGCACCCGGGGGACATTTGTCAACGCGGGCCATGAGCAGTACTTC.